This TCR beta chain is drawn from a study of T cell responses to AZD1222 COVID-19 vaccine. Turning to this clone: Its antigen is currently unknown.

The CDR3 runs 15 residues. Per the germline V gene, CDR1 is LNHDA and CDR2 is SQIVND (reference sequence). The ends were cut back, 5 bases at V and 4 bases at J, with 17 bases in the middle. Method: immunoSEQ multiplex PCR; TCRdb's copy keeps in-frame clones and lacks some. The sample includes 75,000 to 100,000 clones, around 90% of them seen just once. Study outcomes and limitations: The span of vaccine-associated CD4 TCRs extended across spike, with dominance at 160-218 and 743-854. With two AZD1222 doses given, Spike-specific TCR breadth and depth both rose.

The chain joins TRBV19 to TRBJ1-2; D unclear. This sequence was found in an adult in good health. The specimen was peripheral blood, collected on day 0 of MenACWY control vaccination. CDR3 residues: CASSVRDSLGYGYTF. In DNA form, the CDR3 reads TGTGCCAGTAGTGTACGGGATTCTCTAGGCTATGGCTACACCTTC.